This TCR beta chain was sequenced during a study of blood T cell repertoires in COVID-19. Study in general: COVID-19 samples collected from the United States, Italy and Spain covered acute and convalescent phases. Sources were T cells, B-cell-depleted T cells, or PBMCs; the material itself was cDNA or gDNA.

Authors' methods: How many nucleated cells were present was estimated from reference gene primer amplification. Repertoires were generated with immunoSEQ multiplex PCR, while TCRdb's copy carries only in-frame clones and drops some. V, J and clone size reflect that table, while D and trimming were determined from the DNA. The sample has about 120,000 clones; around 91% are singletons. Germline-derived CDR1 and CDR2 are MDHEN and SYDVKM. This CDR3 comprises 14 residues. The J segment lost 3 bases and the V segment lost 10 bases, leaving 6 bases of the junction unmatched. This sequence joins TRBV28 and TRBJ1-2; the match to TRBD1 covers 12 bases. The sequencing input was peripheral blood. This sequence originates from a man aged 70 or older with active or convalescent COVID-19. CDR3: CATLGQGAHYGYTF. The CDR3 DNA sequence: TGTGCCACCCTGGGACAGGGGGCGCACTATGGCTACACCTTC.